Below are 25 T cell receptor beta chains sequenced from a single sample in a study of beta chain features in type 1 diabetes. The study, taken as a whole, reports: Across all four CD4+ subsets, people with type 1 diabetes showed modestly shorter TCRB CDR3s.

Antigen specificity for these receptors is unknown. Sequencing targeted expressed TCRB transcripts, as all isolated RNA had been reverse transcribed. Libraries were prepared by immunoSEQ multiplex PCR; TCRdb keeps only in-frame clonotypes and omits some of them. Seen here are hundreds of thousands of clones, around an eighth observed once, and the top ten hold less than 0.025%. Source material: naive CD4+ T cells from blood. All receptors come from a man aged 18 to 29 with type 1 diabetes.

In this sample, this clone turned up once. The genes are TRBV25-1 and TRBJ1-1; D is possibly TRBD1 (6 bases). V lost 4 bases and J lost 1, with 10 bases in between. The CDR3 extends over 14 amino acids. Germline CDR1 is MGHDK and CDR2 is SYGVNS. The CDR3 bases are TGTGCCAGCAGTGCCCAGGGGCAGAACACTGAAGCTTTCTTT. Translation gives CASSAQGQNTEAFF.

This chain links TRBV25-1 with TRBJ1-3; 9 positions match TRBD1. Germline-derived CDR1 and CDR2 are MGHDK and SYGVNS. The ends lost 3 bases at V and 7 bases at J; junction bases unmatched: 10. CDR3 length equals 16 residues. The CDR3 nucleotides read TGTGCCAGCAGTGATTTGTGGTCGGGACAGGGTAACACCATATATTTT. Residues: CASSDLWSGQGNTIYF.

This clone was seen only a few times. DNA for the CDR3: TGTGCCAGCAGCTTGTTCGGGAAGAGCTCTGGGGCCAACGTCCTGACTTTC. This sequence encodes CASSLFGKSSGANVLTF. V gene TRBV5-4 combines with J gene TRBJ2-6, with D possibly TRBD2 on 5 matching bases. Trimming stripped 1 base from V and 0 bases from J, with 11 bases between. CDR1 and CDR2 from the germline V gene are SGHNT and YYREEE (reference sequence). The CDR3 is 17 amino acids.

This clone was counted between two and nine times. At the DNA level, this CDR3 is encoded by other sequences in the same sample as well. The chain combines TRBV30 with TRBJ1-1; 7 nucleotides align to TRBD1. With 5 bases clipped from V and 0 bases from J, the junction kept 3 bases outside the gene matches. The CDR3 is 13 amino acids. In germline, CDR1 is GTSNPN, CDR2 SVGIG (reference sequence). CDR3 protein: CAWSTGLNTEAFF. DNA of the CDR3: TGTGCCTGGTCGACAGGGTTGAACACTGAAGCTTTCTTT. Using reference TRBV30 and TRBJ1-1 for the parts outside the CDR3, the full variable domain is SQTIHQWPATLVQPVGSPLSLECTVEGTSNPNLYWYRQAAGRGLQLLFYSVGIGQISSEVPQNLSASRPQDRQFILSSKKLLLSDSGFYLCAWSTGLNTEAFFGQGTRLTVV.

The V call is TRBV30, the J call TRBJ2-3, with TRBD1 matching 10 bases. The CDR3 has 15 amino acids. With V trimmed by 3 bases and J by 2 bases, 5 bases remained unmatched. Looked up from germline, CDR1 is GTSNPN and CDR2 is SVGIG (reference sequence). Here the CDR3 reads CAWSRQGAFTDTQYF. In nucleotides, the CDR3 is TGTGCCTGGAGCAGACAGGGGGCTTTCACAGATACGCAGTATTTT. Supplemented by reference TRBV30 and TRBJ2-3, the full variable domain reads SQTIHQWPATLVQPVGSPLSLECTVEGTSNPNLYWYRQAAGRGLQLLFYSVGIGQISSEVPQNLSASRPQDRQFILSSKKLLLSDSGFYLCAWSRQGAFTDTQYFGPGTRLTVL.

This clone was seen a few times. The V call is TRBV6-6, the J call TRBJ2-1; TRBD1 agrees at 11 bases. J was trimmed by 5 bases and V by 5 bases; bases with no gene match: 2. Looked up from germline, CDR1 is MNHNY and CDR2 is SVGAGI (reference sequence). The CDR3 has 14 residues. CDR3 DNA sequence: TGTGCCAGCAGTGGGACAGGGGGTCACAATGAGCAGTTCTTC. Its protein product is CASSGTGGHNEQFF.

The DNA for the CDR3 is TGTGCCAGCCACGAGGGCGGGGCCAAAAACATTCAGTACTTC. Protein product: CASHEGGAKNIQYF. The rearrangement links TRBV6-5 to TRBJ2-4; D may be TRBD2 (5 bases). Germline values: CDR1 MNHEY, CDR2 SVGAGI. V lost 8 bases to trimming and J lost 1 base, with 12 bases between them. This CDR3 is 14 amino acids long.

This clone was seen a handful of times. The chain employs TRBV10-2 and TRBJ1-5; D remains unclear. This CDR3 spans 14 amino acids. The germline V gene has CDR1 WSHSY and CDR2 SAAADI. The V and J ends lost 3 bases and 4 bases respectively, with 10 bases between them. In nucleotides, the CDR3 is TGCGCCAGCAGTGATAACACTGGGAATCAGCCCCAGCATTTT. Encoded protein: CASSDNTGNQPQHF.

The gene calls are TRBV5-1 and TRBJ1-4; D is unclear. Germline CDR1 SGHRS, CDR2 YFSETQ. The CDR3 covers 13 residues. The V and J ends lost 0 bases and 5 bases respectively, with 5 bases between them. The CDR3 DNA sequence: TGCGCCAGCAGCTTGGCGCAAAATGAAAAACTGTTTTTT. Protein sequence: CASSLAQNEKLFF.

V gene TRBV2 combines with J gene TRBJ2-7, with D possibly matching TRBD2 (5 bases). The CDR3 covers 19 residues. The germline V and J ends were trimmed by 7 bases and 3 bases, with 31 bases remaining between them. Germline CDR1 SNHLY, CDR2 FYNNEI. The CDR3 DNA follows: TGTGCCAGCACGGGGAGCCGGGGTGGTCGGTCGCCGGGGAACTACGAGCAGTACTTC. Its translation: CASTGSRGGRSPGNYEQYF.

This clone showed up just a few times. The chain joins TRBV5-1 to TRBJ1-2, with D unresolved. Trimming removed 2 bases at V and 2 bases at J, with 10 bases between. There are 14 residues in the CDR3. Germline V gene sequence: CDR1 SGHRS, CDR2 YFSETQ. CDR3 sequence reads: CASSFTAENYGYTF. The CDR3, as DNA: TGCGCCAGCAGCTTTACGGCGGAGAACTATGGCTACACCTTC.

In its sample, this clone was seen a few times. This rearrangement joins TRBV25-1 to TRBJ1-2, with D unresolved. Trimming removed 1 base at V and 14 bases at J, with 17 bases between. This CDR3 has 13 residues. The V gene's germline CDR1 is MGHDK and CDR2 SYGVNS. CDR3 coding DNA: TGTGCCAGCAGTGAATGGGAGAAGGACGCCTTTACCTTC. This translates into CASSEWEKDAFTF.

This clone occurred a few times. CDR3 loop: CASSQDPGTPLNNEQFF. In DNA, the CDR3 is TGCGCCAGCAGCCAAGATCCAGGGACACCCCTAAACAATGAGCAGTTCTTC. The chain couples TRBV4-1 to TRBJ2-1; possibly TRBD1 for D (6 bases). The V gene lost 0 bases and the J gene lost 5 bases, with 17 bases spanning the gap. Germline CDR1 reads MGHRA; CDR2 reads YSYEKL. The CDR3 contains 17 residues.

V and J are TRBV9 and TRBJ2-3; 9 bases line up with TRBD1. Germline V lookup: CDR1 SGDLS, CDR2 YYNGEE. After removal of 4 bases from V and 1 base from J, the junction contained 16 bases not matched to a gene. The CDR3 is made up of 19 amino acids. CDR3 nucleotides: TGTGCCAGCAGCACACGACCCTCCCGGACAGGGGTCGGCACAGATACGCAGTATTTT. Translated: CASSTRPSRTGVGTDTQYF.

This clone was recorded a few times. The rearrangement joins TRBV6-1 to TRBJ1-5, with 8 bases aligning to TRBD1. In germline, CDR1 is MNHNS, CDR2 SASEGT. The CDR3 is 20 residues long. The junction had 19 bases not matched to a gene; V was cut back by 0 bases and J by 6 bases. The chain's CDR3 is CASSEAHFPGQATGIQPQHF. CDR3 bases: TGTGCCAGCAGTGAAGCGCATTTTCCGGGACAGGCTACGGGGATTCAGCCCCAGCATTTT.

In its sample, this clone was seen a few times. This chain's CDR3 is CASTPGGPSQGFQETQYF. Here the CDR3 DNA reads TGCGCCAGCACTCCAGGTGGGCCCTCGCAGGGGTTCCAAGAGACCCAGTACTTC. V usage is TRBV5-1 and J usage is TRBJ2-5, with D possibly being TRBD1 (6 bases). This CDR3 is built from 18 residues. The germline V and J ends were trimmed by 6 bases and 1 base, with 25 bases remaining between them. The V gene's germline CDR1 is SGHRS and CDR2 YFSETQ. Combining the CDR3 with reference TRBV5-1 and TRBJ2-5 gives the whole variable domain KAGVTQTPRYLIKTRGQQVTLSCSPISGHRSVSWYQQTPGQGLQFLFEYFSETQRNKGNFPGRFSGRQFSNSRSEMNVSTLELGDSALYLCASTPGGPSQGFQETQYFGPGTRLLVL.

This clone has a handful of counts. The chain links TRBV9 to TRBJ2-7; 8 bases map to TRBD2. From germline, CDR1 is SGDLS and CDR2 YYNGEE. The CDR3 has 14 amino acids. The V segment lost 3 bases and the J segment 7 bases; nucleotides outside the gene matches: 9. CDR3 region: CASSDHGGALEQYF. CDR3 bases: TGTGCCAGCAGCGACCACGGGGGGGCCCTGGAGCAGTACTTC.

The CDR3 spells CASSLNTFGGRPPDTQYF. Here the CDR3 DNA reads TGTGCCAGCAGTTTAAATACTTTCGGGGGGAGGCCCCCAGATACGCAGTATTTT. This chain joins TRBV27 and TRBJ2-3; TRBD2 matches 7 bases. This CDR3 comprises 18 residues. Germline CDR1 reads MNHEY; CDR2 reads SMNVEV (reference sequence). V trimming: 2 bases; J trimming: 4 bases; junction bases outside the gene matches: 15.

The chain links TRBV6-6 to TRBJ2-3; 7 bases fit TRBD2. V was clipped by 6 bases and J by 4 bases; unmatched bases: 4. Germline V gene sequence: CDR1 MNHNY, CDR2 SVGAGI (reference sequence). The CDR3 is made up of 13 amino acids. The DNA for the CDR3 is TGTGCCAGCAGCCCCACTAGCGCAGATACGCAGTATTTT. This encodes CASSPTSADTQYF.

This chain joins TRBV7-9 and TRBJ1-1; 7 nucleotides align to TRBD1. The V and J ends lost 5 bases and 6 bases, in that order; junction bases with no gene match: 9. The CDR3 consists of 14 residues. CDR1 is SEHNR, CDR2 FQNEAQ, per germline (reference sequence). The CDR3 is CASSADRARPEAFF. The DNA of the CDR3 is TGTGCCAGCAGCGCAGACAGGGCCCGACCTGAAGCTTTCTTT.

This clone was counted between two and nine times. In the same sample, other DNA sequences code for this CDR3. The chain carries TRBV30 and TRBJ1-1; D is ambiguous. V was clipped by 2 bases and J by 3 bases, with 10 bases between them. CDR1 GTSNPN and CDR2 SVGIG come from the germline V gene (reference sequence). This CDR3 spans 13 amino acids. CDR3 sequence (DNA): TGTGCCTGGAGTCGAGGGCTCGACACTGAAGCTTTCTTT. Protein product: CAWSRGLDTEAFF.

The chain carries TRBV5-1 and TRBJ1-1; TRBD1 is a possible D gene (5 bases). The V gene lost 7 bases and the J gene lost 1 base, with 17 bases spanning the gap. The length of the CDR3 is 15 residues. CDR1 and CDR2 from the germline V gene are SGHRS and YFSETQ. The DNA for the CDR3 is TGCGCCAGCCATACCGGGCGGGGCGAGAACACTGAAGCTTTCTTT. Amino acid sequence: CASHTGRGENTEAFF.

The V and J genes are TRBV29-1 and TRBJ2-4; 8 bases fit TRBD2. CDR1 is SQVTM, CDR2 ANQGSEA, per germline. The CDR3 spans 13 residues. Losses at the gene ends were 7 bases for V and 5 bases for J; bases not matched to a gene: 7. CDR3 protein: CSGREGPQNIQYF. The CDR3 coding sequence is TGCAGCGGTCGGGAGGGTCCCCAAAACATTCAGTACTTC.

CDR3 protein: CASSQMTGRSSYEQYF. For the CDR3, the DNA is TGCGCCAGCAGCCAAATGACAGGGAGGAGCTCCTACGAGCAGTACTTC. The chain employs TRBV4-1 and TRBJ2-7; maybe TRBD1 (7 bases). The CDR3 has 16 amino acids. V shed 2 bases and J shed 0 bases, with 14 bases lying between them. Germline V gives CDR1 MGHRA, CDR2 YSYEKL.

The rearrangement uses TRBV15 and TRBJ1-6; D uncertain. The CDR3 length is 13 residues. Trimming removed 3 bases from V and 7 bases from J, with 7 bases in between. CDR1 LNHNV and CDR2 YYDKDF come from the germline V gene (reference sequence). CDR3 coding DNA: TGTGCCACCAGCAGGGGCGGGAATTCACCCCTCCACTTT. Translation: CATSRGGNSPLHF.